This TCR beta chain derives from a study of cytomegalovirus exposure and HLA in healthy donors. General observations from the study: In most subjects, TCR beta sequences reportedly gave accurate predictions of HLA-A and HLA-B alleles.

Researchers ran the PCR with 60 Vbeta and 13 Jbeta primers. The method was immunoSEQ multiplex PCR; TCRdb's version includes in-frame clones alone and lacks a portion of them. The table lists some 110,000 clones, around 69% of them singletons. Germline assignment: CDR1 MNHNS and CDR2 SASEGT. This CDR3 comprises 13 residues. After removal of 6 bases from V and 5 bases from J, the junction contained 4 bases not matched to a gene. Of note for this clone: Its specificity is not known.

The chain employs TRBV6-1 and TRBJ1-1; the match to TRBD1 covers 9 bases. The clonotype originates from a middle-aged man in good health and CMV-seropositive. The sequenced sample consisted of PBMCs. The CDR3 DNA is TGTGCCAGCAGGGACAGGGGATGGACTGAAGCTTTCTTT. This encodes CASRDRGWTEAFF.